The next 25 T cell receptor beta chains were all read from a single sample in a study of early T cells in non-severe SARS-CoV-2 infection. TCRdb fed the 5' RACE reads into MiXCR, producing one record per CDR3 protein. The sample lists around 30,000 distinct CDR3 sequences, approximately 6% seen once, with approximately 6.5% in the top ten. What was sequenced was whole blood. The receptors were sampled from an adult who was a healthcare worker with PCR-confirmed SARS-CoV-2 infection or an uninfected control (not recorded which).

The chain recombines TRBV3-1 with TRBJ2-5; 7 nucleotides agree with TRBD2. Germline V CDR1 and CDR2: LGHDT, YNNKEL (reference sequence). Trimming cost V 6 bases and J 9 bases; bases outside gene matches: 13. The CDR3 totals 14 residues. This CDR3 is CASSEPGGSQAQYF. The CDR3 DNA follows: TGTGCCAGCAGTGAACCGGGGGGATCCCAGGCCCAGTACTTC.

In the case of this clonotype: A read error is possible here, since a much larger clone lies one base away. V and J are TRBV6-5 and TRBJ2-5; 8 positions agree with TRBD1. CDR3 length: 16 amino acids. Germline V gene data show CDR1 as MNHEY and CDR2 as SVGAGI. DNA of the CDR3: TGTGCCAGCAGTTACCCGGCTGACAGGGGACAGCAGACCCTGTACTTC. This sequence encodes CASSYPADRGQQTLYF.

CDR3 in amino acids: CASSVSGSMGTQYF. CDR3 DNA: TGTGCCAGCAGCGTATCAGGGAGTATGGGTACGCAGTATTTT. The chain recombines TRBV9 with TRBJ2-3; D possibly uses TRBD1 or TRBD2 (5 bases each). This CDR3 contains 14 residues. Per germline, CDR1 SGDLS and CDR2 YYNGEE. V gave up 1 base and J gave up 8 bases, with 14 bases separating them.

In its sample, this clonotype ranks as medium-sized. The J gene is TRBJ2-1, the V gene TRBV5-1; D remains ambiguous. Trimming took 0 bases from V and 1 from J, leaving 14 bases between them. The CDR3 is 17 residues long. Looked up from germline, CDR1 is SGHRS and CDR2 is YFSETQ. The CDR3 DNA reads TGCGCCAGCAGCTTGGAATGGGCGGCAGCTTCCTACAATGAGCAGTTCTTC. Its translation: CASSLEWAAASYNEQFF.

By frequency in the sample, this clonotype is medium-sized. The chain carries TRBV13 and TRBJ2-3; D remains unclear. V dropped 2 bases and J dropped 1 base, with 7 bases sitting between them. The CDR3 extends over 14 amino acids. In germline, CDR1 is PRHDT, CDR2 FYEKMQ (reference sequence). The CDR3 DNA reads as TGTGCCAGCAGCTTACGCGATCGCACAGATACGCAGTATTTT. This translates into CASSLRDRTDTQYF.

This clonotype was seen only a few times. This rearrangement joins TRBV2 to TRBJ2-4, with 7 bases fitting TRBD1. Germline-derived CDR1 and CDR2 are SNHLY and FYNNEI. V lost 6 bases and J lost 5; bases outside the gene matches: 7. The CDR3 is 14 amino acids. CDR3 DNA: TGTGCCAGCAGAGATGACAGGGCTGAAAACATTCAGTACTTC. Its translation: CASRDDRAENIQYF.

A few counts support this clonotype. The rearrangement links TRBV9 to TRBJ1-1; 8 positions match TRBD1. Germline V CDR1 and CDR2: SGDLS, YYNGEE. V dropped 4 bases and J dropped 7; count of bases not matched to a gene: 21. The CDR3 sequence is 18 residues long. CDR3 sequence (DNA): TGTGCCAGCAGCCCCCCACCGAGACGGACAGGGTGGAGGGGTGAAGCTTTCTTT. Translated: CASSPPPRRTGWRGEAFF.

This clonotype was observed many times. This chain joins TRBV7-9 and TRBJ2-7, with D perhaps TRBD2 (6 bases). Trimming stripped 5 bases from V and 2 bases from J, with 10 bases between. Germline V gene data show CDR1 as SEHNR and CDR2 as FQNEAQ (reference sequence). The CDR3 loop spans 13 amino acids. CDR3: CASSLDYPYEQYF. The CDR3 nucleotides are TGTGCCAGCAGCCTGGACTACCCCTACGAGCAGTACTTC.

This clonotype was detected a few times. CDR3: CATSRDDGDEQFF. The CDR3 DNA reads TGTGCCACCAGCAGAGATGATGGGGATGAGCAGTTCTTC. This chain connects TRBV15 to TRBJ2-1, with D hard to call. The CDR3 totals 13 residues. The V gene's germline CDR1 is LNHNV and CDR2 YYDKDF (reference sequence). The V gene lost 0 bases and the J gene lost 8 bases, with 8 bases spanning the gap. The entire variable domain, with the rest obtained from reference TRBV15 and TRBJ2-1, is as follows: DAMVIQNPRYQVTQFGKPVTLSCSQTLNHNVMYWYQQKSSQAPKLLFHYYDKDFNNEADTPDNFQSRRPNTSFCFLDIRSPGLGDTAMYLCATSRDDGDEQFFGPGTRLTVL.

This clonotype has a handful of counts. V is TRBV27 and J is TRBJ2-2; 7 bases agree with TRBD1. Germline V gene lookup returns CDR1 MNHEY and CDR2 SMNVEV (reference sequence). V lost 5 bases and J lost 3; bases outside the gene matches: 15. The CDR3 spans 18 residues. CDR3 DNA: TGTGCCAGCAGTCCGCAGGGACAGCCTTTCGAACACACCGGGGAGCTGTTTTTT. Translating it yields CASSPQGQPFEHTGELFF.

This CDR3 reads CASSQSSGTGVVEQYF. In DNA form, the CDR3 reads TGCGCCAGCAGCCAGTCCTCCGGGACGGGGGTAGTCGAGCAGTACTTC. The chain recombines TRBV4-1 with TRBJ2-7, with D perhaps matching TRBD2 (6 bases). The length of the CDR3 is 16 residues. CDR1 is MGHRA, CDR2 YSYEKL, per germline. V was trimmed by 3 bases and J by 6 bases, leaving 21 bases between them.

The V and J genes are TRBV5-1 and TRBJ2-7; D not certain. This CDR3 contains 15 residues. Looked up from germline, CDR1 is SGHRS and CDR2 is YFSETQ. Trimming stripped 0 bases from V and 0 bases from J, with 10 bases between. The CDR3 nucleotides are TGCGCCAGCAGCTTGGAGTCGCACAGCTCCTACGAGCAGTACTTC. It translates to CASSLESHSSYEQYF.

This clonotype was seen repeatedly, ten times or more. This chain connects TRBV7-6 to TRBJ2-1, with D possibly TRBD2 on 5 matching bases. Trimming took 1 base from V and 8 from J, leaving 12 bases between them. The CDR3 spans 14 residues. Germline V gene data show CDR1 as SGHVS and CDR2 as FNYEAQ. DNA for the CDR3: TGTGCCAGCAGCTTAGGGGGTGAGGGAGATGAGCAGTTCTTC. Its protein product is CASSLGGEGDEQFF. The full variable domain, completed using reference TRBV7-6 and TRBJ2-1, is GAGVSQSPRYKVTKRGQDVALRCDPISGHVSLYWYRQALGQGPEFLTYFNYEAQQDKSGLPNDRFSAERPEGSISTLTIQRTEQRDSAMYRCASSLGGEGDEQFFGPGTRLTVL.

The J gene is TRBJ2-7, the V gene TRBV6-6, with 9 bases that match TRBD2. V was pared by 7 bases and J by 4 bases, with 11 bases of the junction left unmatched. The germline CDR1 and CDR2 sequences are MNHNY and SVGAGI (reference sequence). The CDR3 is 15 residues long. The CDR3, as DNA: TGTGCCAGCACCCCCAAGCGGGAGGAGCGATACGAGCAGTACTTC. Translating it yields CASTPKREERYEQYF.

CDR3 protein: CASSNKVGQPQHF. The CDR3 DNA follows: TGTGCCAGCAGTAACAAGGTTGGGCAGCCCCAGCATTTT. V gene TRBV27 combines with J gene TRBJ1-5; no clear D. The V gene lost 5 bases and the J gene lost 7 bases, with 12 bases spanning the gap. The germline CDR1 and CDR2 sequences are MNHEY and SMNVEV (reference sequence). The CDR3 covers 13 residues.

Ten or more counts support this clonotype. The CDR3 sequence: CASSLGTGGETQYF. The CDR3 nucleotides are TGTGCCAGCAGCTTAGGGACAGGGGGAGAGACCCAGTACTTC. The chain uses TRBV7-2 and TRBJ2-5; 10 positions agree with TRBD1. Germline CDR1 and CDR2: SGHTA and FQGNSA. J gave up 4 bases and V 1 base, and 0 bases lay outside the gene matches. This CDR3 has 14 amino acids.

This clonotype was found a few times. The gene calls are TRBV7-3 and TRBJ1-6; D may be TRBD1 (5 bases). The V gene lost 2 bases and the J gene lost 12 bases, with 11 bases spanning the gap. Germline CDR1 and CDR2: SGHTA and FQGTGA. The CDR3 contains 13 residues. The CDR3 nucleotides read TGTGCCAGCAGCTTAGGGGCGGGAGAACCCCTCCACTTT. This translates into CASSLGAGEPLHF.

This clonotype was picked up many times. The chain is built from TRBV5-5 and TRBJ1-1, with TRBD1 as a possible D gene (6 bases). CDR1 is SGHKS, CDR2 YYEKEE, per germline (reference sequence). The CDR3 length is 18 residues. Trimming removed 0 bases from V and 4 bases from J, with 22 bases in between. The CDR3 loop is CASSLAITGTPSSTEAFF. The CDR3 DNA reads as TGTGCCAGCAGCTTGGCCATTACAGGGACCCCTTCCAGCACTGAAGCTTTCTTT.

This clonotype was counted many times. The chain employs TRBV28 and TRBJ1-2; no clear D. The V end lost 7 bases, the J end lost 1 base, and 19 bases lay between the germline ends. The CDR3 spans 16 residues. The germline V gene encodes CDR1 MDHEN and CDR2 SYDVKM. Here the CDR3 reads CASMPGEARFNYGYTF. The CDR3 region has the DNA TGTGCCAGCATGCCCGGGGAAGCCCGATTTAACTATGGCTACACCTTC.

This clonotype was seen at least ten times. The V gene is TRBV6-1, the J gene TRBJ2-3, with no clear D. This CDR3 spans 11 amino acids. Germline CDR1 MNHNS, CDR2 SASEGT. Trimming cost V 6 bases and J 4 bases, with 5 bases left between them. The CDR3: CASRLSDTQYF. DNA of the CDR3: TGTGCCAGCAGGTTATCAGATACGCAGTATTTT.

This clonotype was counted many times. The chain links TRBV6-5 to TRBJ1-2, with TRBD1 as a possible D gene (5 bases). CDR3 length: 13 residues. The V and J ends lost 8 bases and 8 bases respectively, with 18 bases between them. CDR1 and CDR2 (germline): MNHEY, SVGAGI. The CDR3 coding sequence is TGTGCCAGCCACCAGGGAGCATCGGGAGGCTACACCTTC. Translated: CASHQGASGGYTF.

This clonotype showed up many times. The chain carries TRBV2 and TRBJ2-7; weak D call: TRBD1 (5 bases). Looked up from germline, CDR1 is SNHLY and CDR2 is FYNNEI. This CDR3 spans 12 amino acids. Deletions cut 8 bases from V and 3 bases from J, with 11 bases between. CDR3 protein: CASGDQGYEQYF. CDR3 DNA: TGTGCCAGCGGAGACCAGGGCTACGAGCAGTACTTC.

This clonotype was seen at least ten times. The chain's CDR3 is CASSPGLAGVNEQFF. CDR3 coding DNA: TGTGCCAGCAGTCCGGGACTAGCGGGAGTTAATGAGCAGTTCTTC. The chain recombines TRBV28 with TRBJ2-1; 14 positions agree with TRBD2. The length of the CDR3 is 15 residues. J gave up 7 bases and V 5 bases, and 4 bases lay outside the gene matches. Germline V CDR1 and CDR2: MDHEN, SYDVKM. Full variable domain (outside the CDR3, taken from reference TRBV28 and TRBJ2-1): DVKVTQSSRYLVKRTGEKVFLECVQDMDHENMFWYRQDPGLGLRLIYFSYDVKMKEKGDIPEGYSVSREKKERFSLILESASTNQTSMYLCASSPGLAGVNEQFFGPGTRLTVL.

This clonotype was seen more than once but under ten times. This chain uses TRBV29-1 with TRBJ2-7, with TRBD2 matching over 8 bases. This CDR3 is built from 15 residues. Germline V gene data show CDR1 as SQVTM and CDR2 as ANQGSEA. Trimming cost V 0 bases and J 3 bases; bases outside gene matches: 7. The CDR3 DNA reads TGCAGCGTTGAAGATTTGACTAGCGTCTGCTACGAGCAGTACTTC. The encoded protein is CSVEDLTSVCYEQYF.

This clonotype was counted ten times or more. This chain links TRBV18 with TRBJ1-5; D unresolved. Looked up from germline, CDR1 is KGHSH and CDR2 is LQKENI. The CDR3 consists of 15 residues. Deletions cut 5 bases from V and 3 bases from J, with 14 bases between. Here the CDR3 DNA reads TGTGCCAGCTCAAACGGCGGGCCTAACAATCAGCCCCAGCATTTT. Protein sequence: CASSNGGPNNQPQHF.